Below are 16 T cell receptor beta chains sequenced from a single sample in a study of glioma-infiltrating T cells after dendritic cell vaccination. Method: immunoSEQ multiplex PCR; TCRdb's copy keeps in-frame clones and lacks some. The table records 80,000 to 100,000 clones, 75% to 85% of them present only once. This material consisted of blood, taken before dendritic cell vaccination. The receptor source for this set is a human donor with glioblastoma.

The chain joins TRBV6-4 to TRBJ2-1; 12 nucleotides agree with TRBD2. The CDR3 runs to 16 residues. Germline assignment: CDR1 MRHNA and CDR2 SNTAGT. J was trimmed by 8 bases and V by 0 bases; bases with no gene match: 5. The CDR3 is CASSDSTSGRVDEQFF. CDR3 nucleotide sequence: TGTGCCAGCAGTGACTCGACTAGCGGGAGAGTAGATGAGCAGTTCTTC.

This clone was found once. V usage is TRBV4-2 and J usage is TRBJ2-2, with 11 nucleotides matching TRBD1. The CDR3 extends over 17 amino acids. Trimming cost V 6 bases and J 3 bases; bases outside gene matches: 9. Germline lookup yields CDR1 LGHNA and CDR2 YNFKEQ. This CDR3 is CASRPYPGQGDTGELFF. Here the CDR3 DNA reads TGTGCCAGCAGGCCCTATCCGGGACAGGGGGACACCGGGGAGCTGTTTTTT.

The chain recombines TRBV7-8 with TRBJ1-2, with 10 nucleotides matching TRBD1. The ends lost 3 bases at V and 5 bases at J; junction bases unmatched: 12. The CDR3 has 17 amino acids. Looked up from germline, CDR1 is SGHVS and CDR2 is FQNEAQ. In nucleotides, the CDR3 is TGTGCCAGCAGCTTGTTCTCACCCGGGACAGGGGTATATGGCTACACCTTC. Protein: CASSLFSPGTGVYGYTF.

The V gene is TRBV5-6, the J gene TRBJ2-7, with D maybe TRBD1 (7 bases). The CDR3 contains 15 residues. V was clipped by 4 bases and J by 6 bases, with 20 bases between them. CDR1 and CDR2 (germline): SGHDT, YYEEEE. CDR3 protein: CASSAGTASTGEQYF. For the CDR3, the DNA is TGTGCCAGCAGCGCGGGGACAGCTTCGACGGGCGAGCAGTACTTC.

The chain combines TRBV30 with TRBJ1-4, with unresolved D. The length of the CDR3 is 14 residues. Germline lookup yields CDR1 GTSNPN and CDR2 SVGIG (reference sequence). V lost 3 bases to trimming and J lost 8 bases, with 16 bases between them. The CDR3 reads CAWSHGLGGEKLFF. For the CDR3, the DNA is TGTGCCTGGAGCCACGGCCTCGGCGGGGAAAAACTGTTTTTT. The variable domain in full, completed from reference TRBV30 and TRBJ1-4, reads SQTIHQWPATLVQPVGSPLSLECTVEGTSNPNLYWYRQAAGRGLQLLFYSVGIGQISSEVPQNLSASRPQDRQFILSSKKLLLSDSGFYLCAWSHGLGGEKLFFGSGTQLSVL.

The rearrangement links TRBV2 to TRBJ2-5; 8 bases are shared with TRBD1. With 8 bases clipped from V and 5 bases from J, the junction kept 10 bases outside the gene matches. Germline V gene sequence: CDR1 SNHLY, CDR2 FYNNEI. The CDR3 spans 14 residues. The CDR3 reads CASGVARGHETQYF. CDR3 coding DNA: TGTGCCAGCGGGGTGGCCAGGGGGCATGAGACCCAGTACTTC.

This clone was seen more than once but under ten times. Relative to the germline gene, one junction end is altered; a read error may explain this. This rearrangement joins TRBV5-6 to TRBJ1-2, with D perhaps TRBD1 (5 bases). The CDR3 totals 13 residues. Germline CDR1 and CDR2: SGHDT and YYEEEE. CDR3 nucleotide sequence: TGTGCCAGCAGCTTGGACAGGTACCACAGCCTATCCTTC. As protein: CASSLDRYHSLSF.

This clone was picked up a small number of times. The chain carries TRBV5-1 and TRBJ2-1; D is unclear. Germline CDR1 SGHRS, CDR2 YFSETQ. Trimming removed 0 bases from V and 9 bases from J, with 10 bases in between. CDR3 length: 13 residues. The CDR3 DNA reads TGCGCCAGCAGCTTGGGCGGCCCCACTGAGCAGTTCTTC. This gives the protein CASSLGGPTEQFF.

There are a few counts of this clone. CDR3 in DNA: TGCGCCAGCAGCCAAGATCGGAACAGTAATCAGCCCCAGCATTTT. Encoded protein: CASSQDRNSNQPQHF. J is TRBJ1-5 and V is TRBV4-1; D is unresolved. Germline V lookup: CDR1 MGHRA, CDR2 YSYEKL. Deletions cut 0 bases from V and 4 bases from J, with 10 bases between. CDR3 size: 15 residues.

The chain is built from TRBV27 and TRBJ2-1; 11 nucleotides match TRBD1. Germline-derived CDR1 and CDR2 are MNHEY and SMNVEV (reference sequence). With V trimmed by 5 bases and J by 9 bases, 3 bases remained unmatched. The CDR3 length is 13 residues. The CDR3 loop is CASSLGTGGEQFF. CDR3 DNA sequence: TGTGCCAGCAGTCTCGGGACAGGGGGTGAGCAGTTCTTC.

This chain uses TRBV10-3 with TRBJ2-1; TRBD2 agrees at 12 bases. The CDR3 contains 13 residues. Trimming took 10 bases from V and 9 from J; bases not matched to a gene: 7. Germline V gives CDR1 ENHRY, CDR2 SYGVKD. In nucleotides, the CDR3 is TGTGCCACGACTAGCGGGGGAGGGAGTGAGCAGTTCTTC. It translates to CATTSGGGSEQFF.

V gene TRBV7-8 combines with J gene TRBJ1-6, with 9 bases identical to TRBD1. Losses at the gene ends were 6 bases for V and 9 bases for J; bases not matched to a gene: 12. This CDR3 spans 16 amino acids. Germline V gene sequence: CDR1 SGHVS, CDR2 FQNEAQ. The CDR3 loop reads CASSRRVGTGISPLHF. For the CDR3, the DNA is TGTGCCAGCAGTCGCCGGGTGGGGACAGGGATTTCACCCCTCCACTTT.

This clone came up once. The CDR3 bases are TGCGCCAGCAGCCCTCAGGGTACTAATGAAAAACTGTTTTTT. The encoded protein is CASSPQGTNEKLFF. This chain joins TRBV5-1 and TRBJ1-4; a weak D match, TRBD1 (5 bases). CDR1 SGHRS and CDR2 YFSETQ come from the germline V gene. This CDR3 is built from 14 residues. Trimming stripped 4 bases from V and 2 bases from J, with 9 bases between.

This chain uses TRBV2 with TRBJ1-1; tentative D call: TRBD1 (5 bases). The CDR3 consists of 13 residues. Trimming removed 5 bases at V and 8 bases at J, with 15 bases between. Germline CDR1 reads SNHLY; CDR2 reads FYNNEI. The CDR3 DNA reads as TGTGCCAGCAGTAGAGGGGAGGCGGAGGAAGCTTTCTTT. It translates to CASSRGEAEEAFF.

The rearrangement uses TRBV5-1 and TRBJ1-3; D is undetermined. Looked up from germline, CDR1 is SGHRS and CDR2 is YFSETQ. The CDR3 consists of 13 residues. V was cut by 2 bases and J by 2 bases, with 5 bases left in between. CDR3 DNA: TGCGCCAGCAGCTTTGAGGCTGGAAACACCATATATTTT. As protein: CASSFEAGNTIYF.

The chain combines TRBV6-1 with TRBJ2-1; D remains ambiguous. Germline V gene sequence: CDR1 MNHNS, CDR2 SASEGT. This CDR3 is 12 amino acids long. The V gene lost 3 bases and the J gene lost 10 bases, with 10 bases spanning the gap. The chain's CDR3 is CASSEYGSEQFF. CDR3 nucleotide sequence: TGTGCCAGCAGTGAGTACGGGTCAGAGCAGTTCTTC.